This TCR beta chain was identified in a study of Ad26.COV2.S vaccination and SARS-CoV-2 variants. Treatment given: some 20 received Ad26.COV2.S at low or high dose, single or two shots; 5 received placebo; per-sample allocation not given. Sample collection was performed on day 63 after the first vaccine or placebo injection. The CDR3 runs 15 residues. With V trimmed by 3 bases and J by 3 bases, 8 bases remained unmatched. Germline V gene data show CDR1 as SNHLY and CDR2 as FYNNEI. This clone appeared a few times. As yet, its antigen is unknown. Findings of the study overall: Vaccinees reportedly had broad spike-specific CD8+ and CD4+ T cell responses. Relative to placebo recipients, vaccine recipients exhibited elevated spike-specific TCR breadth.

Clones were sequenced by immunoSEQ multiplex PCR, and TCRdb holds only the in-frame ones, with some missing. The table records more than 300,000 clones, about 89% of them present only once. The clonotype originates from a person aged 18-60 years who received the Ad26.COV2.S COVID-19 vaccine or a placebo. This chain uses TRBV2 with TRBJ2-7, with 7 bases aligning to TRBD1. Source: peripheral blood, taken in a trial of Ad26.COV2.S vaccine versus placebo. The chain's CDR3 is CASSDISGTDYEQYF. CDR3 bases: TGTGCCAGCAGTGACATCTCCGGGACAGACTACGAGCAGTACTTC.